This entry lists 5 T cell receptor beta chains sequenced from one sample in a study of blood T cell repertoires in COVID-19 (dated by TCRdb to 2020 to 2021). The library was produced with the immunoSEQ multiplex PCR assay. Not all clones reach the TCRdb copy of this immuneACCESS table, which keeps in-frame sequences only. Checked studies attribute under half of the gap to unresolved V genes and leave the rest unexplained. This sample comprises 250,000 to 300,000 clones, around 88% of them detected only once. The top ten constitute under 10% of the sample. The specimen was PBMCs or T cells enriched from blood (not recorded which). The receptors were gathered from a man aged 35 to 55 who had recovered from COVID-19.

The rearrangement uses TRBV7-9 and TRBJ1-5, with D unresolved. Germline CDR1 is SEHNR and CDR2 is FQNEAQ (reference sequence). Trimming stripped 1 base from V and 4 bases from J, with 5 bases between. The CDR3 covers 13 residues. The CDR3 bases are TGTGCCAGCAGCTTAGACGGTAATCAGCCCCAGCATTTT. As protein: CASSLDGNQPQHF.

This rearrangement joins TRBV5-1 to TRBJ1-2, with 9 bases lining up with TRBD1. V lost 0 bases, J lost 1 base, and 1 base stayed unmatched. The CDR3 contains 15 residues. Germline V lookup: CDR1 SGHRS, CDR2 YFSETQ. CDR3 amino acids: CASSLGGQGNYGYTF. In DNA form, the CDR3 reads TGCGCCAGCAGCTTGGGGGGACAGGGTAACTATGGCTACACCTTC.

The genes are TRBV6-5 and TRBJ2-1; a possible D gene is TRBD1 (6 bases). From germline, CDR1 is MNHEY and CDR2 SVGAGI. CDR3 size: 14 residues. V was pared by 6 bases and J by 3 bases, with 12 bases between. CDR3 region: CASSDRSFYNEQFF. CDR3 in DNA: TGTGCCAGCAGCGACAGGTCTTTCTACAATGAGCAGTTCTTC.

V usage is TRBV5-5 and J usage is TRBJ1-6; no reliable D call. CDR3 size: 15 residues. The germline gives CDR1 SGHKS, CDR2 YYEKEE (reference sequence). Trimming removed 0 bases at V and 4 bases at J, with 8 bases between. Here the CDR3 reads CASSLDYSYNSPLHF. The CDR3 DNA sequence: TGTGCCAGCAGCTTGGATTACAGTTATAATTCACCCCTCCACTTT.

The gene calls are TRBV7-3 and TRBJ2-7, with 13 bases lining up with TRBD2. CDR3 length: 17 residues. J was trimmed by 0 bases and V by 2 bases; bases with no gene match: 4. The germline gives CDR1 SGHTA, CDR2 FQGTGA. In DNA, the CDR3 is TGTGCCAGCAGCTTAGAAAGGACTAGCGGGAGCTCCTACGAGCAGTACTTC. It specifies CASSLERTSGSSYEQYF.